Listed here is a single T cell receptor (beta chain). The antigen remains undetermined. Per germline, CDR1 SGHTA and CDR2 FQGNSA. V dropped 0 bases and J dropped 2 bases, with 11 bases sitting between them. The CDR3 extends over 15 amino acids. The data originate from a study of T-cell memory formation after mild COVID-19. Overall study results and limits: Unconfirmed was the SARS-CoV-2 specificity of second-wave clones that peaked on day 37. Prior to infection, memory already included some responding clones, suggesting cross-reactive memory joined.

Libraries for TCRalpha and TCRbeta carried sample barcodes and unique molecular identifiers via 5'RACE. In TCRdb, the 5' RACE reads were re-called with MiXCR into one record per CDR3 protein. Of around 190,000 distinct CDR3 sequences listed, less than 20% are singletons. Source material: PBMCs or a T cell subset sorted from them (not recorded which). The rearrangement joins TRBV7-2 to TRBJ2-7; no reliable D call. This sequence originates from a man between 18 and 35 years old who had mild COVID-19 (a few samples of this study predate the infection). Cell type and time point are not known. Written as DNA, the CDR3 is TGTGCCAGCAGCTTAGCGGGATCGCTCCCCTACGAGCAGTACGTC. Protein sequence: CASSLAGSLPYEQYV.